These T cell receptor beta chains were read from a single sample in a study of shared T cell receptors in the human thymus. Clones were read by immunoSEQ multiplex PCR, and TCRdb kept only the in-frame ones, dropping some. The table lists roughly 700,000 clones, 88% of them singletons, with 0.0095% to 0.012% in the top ten. These data were also filed under a second study, of human thymus T cells.

The sequenced material came from thymocytes. The source of these receptors is a boy under three years old with a congenital heart defect. The CDR3 runs from the conserved cysteine through the conserved F or W. The D gene is left open where the match is weak. Size is stated for part of the rows, as once, few or many counts, or as a class when the clone is expanded.

v_call	cdr3_length	d_call	j_call	clone_size	cdr3_aa	cdr3_nt
TRBV29-1	15	.	TRBJ1-2	.	CSVAKVRGEAYGYTF	TGCAGCGTCGCCAAGGTCCGGGGGGAGGCTTATGGCTACACCTTC
TRBV19	17	.	TRBJ2-6	.	CASSTKQGYSGANVLTF	TGTGCCAGTAGTACTAAACAGGGTTACTCTGGGGCCAACGTCCTGACTTTC
TRBV5-1	16	TRBD1	TRBJ2-2	.	CASSLEYRGRTGELFF	TGCGCCAGCAGCTTGGAATACAGGGGGAGGACCGGGGAGCTGTTTTTT
TRBV30	16	.	TRBJ2-2	.	CAWTAGRGRDTGELFF	TGTGCCTGGACCGCGGGGCGGGGTAGGGACACCGGGGAGCTGTTTTTT
TRBV19	17	.	TRBJ1-4	.	CASGGRLKKRPFEKLFF	TGTGCCAGTGGGGGCAGACTCAAGAAACGACCCTTTGAAAAACTGTTTTTT
TRBV29-1	13	.	TRBJ2-5	once	CSAQLAAPRTQYF	TGCAGCGCTCAATTAGCGGCCCCAAGGACCCAGTACTTC
TRBV7-6	13	.	TRBJ2-3	.	CASKMGDSDTQYF	TGTGCCAGCAAAATGGGAGACTCAGATACGCAGTATTTT
TRBV19	15	TRBD1	TRBJ1-4	few	CASSVDRGSSEKLFF	TGTGCCAGTAGTGTCGACAGGGGGAGTTCCGAAAAACTGTTTTTT
TRBV4-3	16	TRBD2	TRBJ2-3	.	CASSLLAGGPTDTQYF	TGCGCCAGCAGCCTCCTAGCGGGAGGGCCCACAGATACGCAGTATTTT
TRBV5-1	15	TRBD1	TRBJ2-7	.	CASSLGTGIHYEQYF	TGCGCCAGCAGCTTGGGGACAGGGATCCACTACGAGCAGTACTTC
TRBV15	14	TRBD1	TRBJ1-5	.	CATSGGDRGQPQHF	TGTGCCACCAGCGGGGGGGACAGGGGTCAGCCCCAGCATTTT
TRBV28	14	TRBD1	TRBJ2-7	.	CASSFRTGSYEQYF	TGTGCCAGCAGTTTTAGGACAGGATCCTACGAGCAGTACTTC
TRBV20-1	11	.	TRBJ2-7	.	CSAEQGSEQYF	TGCAGTGCAGAACAGGGTTCCGAGCAGTACTTC
TRBV5-8	16	.	TRBJ1-5	.	CASSLAKGVPNQPQHF	TGTGCCAGCAGCTTGGCAAAAGGAGTTCCCAATCAGCCCCAGCATTTT
TRBV30	16	TRBD1	TRBJ1-5	.	CAWSGPGTGQWRPQHF	TGTGCCTGGAGTGGCCCCGGGACAGGGCAATGGAGGCCCCAGCATTTT
TRBV5-4	16	TRBD2	TRBJ2-1	.	CASSRGLAGRYNEQFF	TGTGCCAGCAGCCGAGGACTAGCGGGTCGCTACAATGAGCAGTTCTTC
TRBV5-1	13	.	TRBJ1-1	.	CASSSPGNTEAFF	TGCGCCAGCAGCTCCCCAGGGAACACTGAAGCTTTCTTT
TRBV27	11	TRBD1	TRBJ2-7	.	CASRTGDEQYF	TGTGCCAGCAGGACAGGGGACGAGCAGTACTTC
TRBV27	18	TRBD1	TRBJ2-6	.	CASSTRGQGDTGANVLTF	TGTGCCAGCAGTACACGGGGACAGGGGGATACTGGGGCCAACGTCCTGACTTTC
TRBV6-5	13	.	TRBJ1-2	.	CASSYGPPYGYTF	TGTGCCAGCAGTTACGGGCCACCCTATGGCTACACCTTC
TRBV11-3	17	.	TRBJ2-6	.	CASSLPGWSSGANVLTF	TGTGCCAGCAGCTTGCCGGGGTGGAGCTCTGGGGCCAACGTCCTGACTTTC
TRBV5-1	15	.	TRBJ2-3	few	CASSDRFASTDTQYF	TGCGCCAGCAGCGACAGGTTTGCTTCCACAGATACGCAGTATTTT
TRBV25-1	17	.	TRBJ2-7	.	CASSEKGGSGSSYEQYF	TGTGCCAGCAGTGAAAAGGGCGGTAGCGGAAGCTCCTACGAGCAGTACTTC
TRBV12-5	15	.	TRBJ2-5	.	CASGLQDEGKQTQYF	TGTGCTAGTGGTTTACAAGATGAGGGTAAACAGACCCAGTACTTC
TRBV29-1	15	.	TRBJ2-1	.	CSVEVWTDSYNEQFF	TGCAGCGTTGAAGTCTGGACAGACTCCTACAATGAGCAGTTCTTC
TRBV19	14	.	TRBJ1-2	.	CASSITRGSYGYTF	TGTGCCAGTAGTATAACCAGGGGCTCCTATGGCTACACCTTC
TRBV28	17	TRBD2	TRBJ2-7	few	CASTGQPLAGGSYEQYF	TGTGCCAGCACCGGCCAACCACTAGCGGGAGGCTCCTACGAGCAGTACTTC
TRBV19	17	TRBD2	TRBJ2-1	once	CASSNREGRFINNEQFF	TGTGCCAGTAGTAACCGGGAGGGCCGATTTATAAACAATGAGCAGTTCTTC
TRBV14	15	TRBD1	TRBJ1-1	.	CASSPEEGANTEAFF	TGTGCCAGCAGCCCTGAGGAGGGGGCGAACACTGAAGCTTTCTTT
TRBV15	18	TRBD1	TRBJ1-5	.	CATSRVGTTGDSNQPQHF	TGTGCCACCAGCAGAGTGGGAACCACAGGGGATAGCAATCAGCCCCAGCATTTT
TRBV14	16	TRBD2	TRBJ2-7	few	CASSHPTSGSSYEQYF	TGTGCCAGCAGCCACCCGACTAGCGGGAGCTCCTACGAGCAGTACTTC
TRBV2	16	.	TRBJ1-4	.	CASDNDRAPTNEKLFF	TGTGCCAGCGACAATGATAGAGCCCCAACTAATGAAAAACTGTTTTTT
TRBV11-2	15	.	TRBJ1-5	.	CASSLSGYSNQPQHF	TGTGCCAGCAGCTTATCAGGGTATAGCAATCAGCCCCAGCATTTT
TRBV6-1	14	.	TRBJ2-7	.	CASSERDIDYEQYF	TGTGCCAGCAGTGAAAGAGACATAGACTACGAGCAGTACTTC
TRBV18	19	.	TRBJ2-1	.	CASSPRRGPFLCSYNEQFF	TGTGCCAGCTCACCACGGAGGGGGCCCTTCCTATGCTCCTACAATGAGCAGTTCTTC
TRBV28	16	.	TRBJ2-5	.	CASRDRRTAKQETQYF	TGTGCCAGCAGGGATCGACGGACAGCCAAACAAGAGACCCAGTACTTC
TRBV28	18	TRBD1	TRBJ2-4	.	CASSLSGKEDRVVNIQYF	TGTGCCAGCAGTTTATCGGGGAAGGAGGACAGGGTTGTAAACATTCAGTACTTC
TRBV4-3	16	TRBD1	TRBJ1-1	.	CASSQDLRGLGTEAFF	TGCGCCAGCAGCCAAGATTTGAGGGGGCTGGGGACTGAAGCTTTCTTT
TRBV4-2	14	TRBD1	TRBJ1-1	.	CASSQTGANTEAFF	TGTGCCAGCAGCCAAACAGGGGCAAACACTGAAGCTTTCTTT
TRBV28	14	.	TRBJ2-3	.	CASTPGARTDTQYF	TGTGCCAGTACGCCAGGGGCCCGCACAGATACGCAGTATTTT
TRBV7-3	14	.	TRBJ2-2	.	CASSLPGRVGELFF	TGTGCCAGCAGCTTACCCGGGAGAGTGGGGGAGCTGTTTTTT
TRBV4-3	16	TRBD1	TRBJ1-2	few	CASSQDRTGGGYGYTF	TGCGCCAGCAGCCAAGACAGGACAGGGGGCGGCTATGGCTACACCTTC
TRBV4-2	19	TRBD2	TRBJ2-2	.	CASSQDTREAGGVTGELFF	TGTGCCAGCAGCCAAGATACGAGAGAGGCGGGAGGGGTCACCGGGGAGCTGTTTTTT
TRBV10-3	17	TRBD2	TRBJ2-3	.	CAISASGLAEYTDTQYF	TGTGCCATCAGTGCCTCGGGACTAGCGGAGTACACAGATACGCAGTATTTT
TRBV19	14	TRBD1	TRBJ1-2	.	CASRSSDRAYGYTF	TGTGCCAGTAGATCTTCGGACAGGGCCTATGGCTACACCTTC
TRBV9	17	TRBD2	TRBJ2-5	.	CASSVAETSGVGETQYF	TGTGCCAGCAGCGTAGCGGAGACTAGCGGAGTTGGAGAGACCCAGTACTTC
TRBV11-2	15	.	TRBJ1-2	.	CASRPRPWTNYGYTF	TGTGCCAGCAGGCCGAGGCCTTGGACAAACTATGGCTACACCTTC
TRBV11-2	17	.	TRBJ1-1	.	CASSLAIRLGGRTEAFF	TGTGCCAGCAGCTTAGCTATTAGATTGGGGGGGAGGACTGAAGCTTTCTTT
TRBV7-2	16	.	TRBJ2-7	.	CASSLGTLRARWEQYF	TGTGCCAGCAGCTTAGGGACCCTGCGGGCCCGATGGGAGCAGTACTTC
TRBV2	15	TRBD2	TRBJ2-7	.	CASTPGLPTAYEQYF	TGTGCCAGCACCCCGGGACTACCTACCGCCTACGAGCAGTACTTC
TRBV7-6	16	TRBD2	TRBJ2-2	once	CASDPLAGGPGGELFF	TGTGCCAGCGACCCTTTAGCGGGAGGGCCGGGCGGGGAGCTGTTTTTT
TRBV5-1	14	.	TRBJ2-7	.	CASSPHPGKHEQYF	TGCGCCAGCAGCCCGCACCCGGGAAAGCACGAGCAGTACTTC
TRBV5-5	17	TRBD2	TRBJ2-7	.	CASSSQTSGRWSCEQYF	TGTGCCAGCAGCTCACAGACTAGCGGGAGGTGGAGCTGTGAGCAGTACTTC
TRBV2	16	.	TRBJ1-1	.	CASSEANEGVNGEAFF	TGTGCCAGCAGTGAAGCGAATGAAGGGGTCAATGGTGAAGCTTTCTTT
TRBV27	16	TRBD1	TRBJ2-7	.	CASSYSGTESSYEQYF	TGTGCCAGCAGTTATTCCGGGACAGAGAGCTCCTACGAGCAGTACTTC
TRBV5-4	15	TRBD2	TRBJ2-7	.	CASSYRLAGVFEQYF	TGTGCCAGCAGCTACAGACTAGCGGGAGTTTTCGAGCAGTACTTC
TRBV7-9	16	.	TRBJ1-5	.	CASSYQGSESNQPQHF	TGTGCCAGCAGCTACCAGGGGAGTGAAAGCAATCAGCCCCAGCATTTT
TRBV5-6	16	.	TRBJ2-3	.	CASSLFGETSTDTQYF	TGTGCCAGCAGCTTGTTCGGGGAAACTAGCACAGATACGCAGTATTTT
TRBV5-4	16	TRBD2	TRBJ2-7	.	CASSSSAGTSSYEQYF	TGTGCCAGCAGCTCCTCTGCAGGGACTAGCTCCTACGAGCAGTACTTC
TRBV4-3	15	.	TRBJ1-2	.	CASSLQTATNYGYTF	TGCGCCAGCAGCCTCCAGACAGCAACTAACTATGGCTACACCTTC